This TCR beta chain stems from a study of technical replicates of blood from a handful of donors. Data came from immunoSEQ multiplex PCR; TCRdb stores just in-frame clones and leaves some out. The table records 53,000 or so clones, 93% of them present only once. Germline V gene data show CDR1 as GTSNPN and CDR2 as SVGIG (reference sequence). V lost 4 bases to trimming and J lost 5 bases; unmatched junction nucleotides: 1. There are 14 residues in the CDR3. The TCR sequence derives from a human donor in good health. Some clones in this sample may be carry-over from other donors' samples. The gene calls are TRBV30 and TRBJ2-5; 16 bases align to TRBD2. Sequencing input: PBMCs. The DNA for the CDR3 is TGTGCCTGGACGGGACTAGCGGGGGGGGAGACCCAGTACTTC. It encodes CAWTGLAGGETQYF.